One sample yielded the 13 T cell receptor beta chains listed below, sequenced in a study of blood T cell repertoires in COVID-19 (TCRdb year 2020). The library came from the immunoSEQ multiplex PCR assay. TCRdb's version of the immuneACCESS table is confined to in-frame rearrangements and falls short of the full clone set. An unresolved V gene accounts for under half of the shortfall where checked; the remainder is of unknown origin. Counted in this sample were roughly 350,000 clones; approximately 88% of them appeared once. The ten largest make up 3.5% to 4.5% of the sample. Sample: peripheral blood. These receptors were obtained from a woman between 50 and 59 years old with active or convalescent COVID-19.

The V gene is TRBV30, the J gene TRBJ2-7; D gene uncertain. This CDR3 comprises 11 residues. V lost 4 bases and J lost 3, with 7 bases in between. Per germline, CDR1 GTSNPN and CDR2 SVGIG (reference sequence). The CDR3 region is CAWKYSYEQYF. The CDR3 bases are TGTGCCTGGAAGTATAGCTACGAGCAGTACTTC.

This clone was counted once. The V and J genes are TRBV11-2 and TRBJ2-1; tentative D call: TRBD1 (6 bases). V lost 1 base to trimming and J lost 7 bases, with 14 bases between them. CDR3 length: 15 residues. Looked up from germline, CDR1 is SGHAT and CDR2 is FQNNGV. The CDR3 loop reads CASSLGSQGWNEQFF. The CDR3 bases are TGTGCCAGCAGCTTAGGATCCCAGGGGTGGAATGAGCAGTTCTTC.

This chain joins TRBV5-1 and TRBJ1-5, with a weak D call TRBD1 (5 bases). This CDR3 comprises 14 residues. CDR1 is SGHRS, CDR2 YFSETQ, per germline. V was trimmed by 3 bases and J by 5 bases, leaving 12 bases between them. The CDR3: CASSSGRVDQPQHF. Written as DNA, the CDR3 is TGCGCCAGCAGCTCCGGCAGGGTGGATCAGCCCCAGCATTTT. The full variable domain, its missing parts supplied by reference TRBV5-1 and TRBJ1-5, is KAGVTQTPRYLIKTRGQQVTLSCSPISGHRSVSWYQQTPGQGLQFLFEYFSETQRNKGNFPGRFSGRQFSNSRSEMNVSTLELGDSALYLCASSSGRVDQPQHFGDGTRLSIL.

The rearrangement joins TRBV15 to TRBJ1-1; a weak D match, TRBD1 (6 bases). The germline V gene has CDR1 LNHNV and CDR2 YYDKDF (reference sequence). This CDR3 comprises 17 residues. Trimming left V 4 bases short and J 0 bases short, with 18 bases between. CDR3 loop: CATSTRQQGYLNTEAFF. The CDR3 nucleotides read TGTGCCACCAGCACCCGGCAACAGGGATACCTGAACACTGAAGCTTTCTTT.

The chain is built from TRBV10-3 and TRBJ1-1; a possible D gene is TRBD1 (5 bases). V lost 4 bases and J 0 bases, leaving 9 bases between the germline ends. Germline CDR1 ENHRY, CDR2 SYGVKD. This CDR3 comprises 14 residues. The DNA of the CDR3 is TGTGCCATCAGTGTGGGACTGATGAACACTGAAGCTTTCTTT. This gives the protein CAISVGLMNTEAFF.

V is TRBV28 and J is TRBJ1-5; 12 nucleotides match TRBD1. The CDR3 is made up of 19 amino acids. Germline lookup yields CDR1 MDHEN and CDR2 SYDVKM. With 3 bases clipped from V and 6 bases from J, the junction kept 15 bases outside the gene matches. The CDR3: CASSFPPGQGAHSGQPQHF. In nucleotides, the CDR3 is TGTGCCAGCAGTTTTCCTCCGGGACAGGGGGCGCATAGTGGTCAGCCCCAGCATTTT.

Only one count was recorded for this clone. The chain has TRBV27 and TRBJ1-5, with 8 bases aligning to TRBD1. Losses at the gene ends were 3 bases for V and 7 bases for J; bases not matched to a gene: 8. CDR3 length: 15 residues. CDR1 and CDR2 from the germline V gene are MNHEY and SMNVEV (reference sequence). CDR3 sequence: CASSFSTGAGQPQHF. DNA for the CDR3: TGTGCCAGCAGTTTCTCGACAGGGGCGGGGCAGCCCCAGCATTTT.

The chain employs TRBV27 and TRBJ1-6, with TRBD1 as a possible D gene (5 bases). CDR1 is MNHEY, CDR2 SMNVEV, per germline (reference sequence). Trimming cost V 6 bases and J 10 bases, with 16 bases left between them. This CDR3 has 14 amino acids. The DNA of the CDR3 is TGTGCCAGCAGCCTCCAGGGAAATCACTCACCCCTCCACTTT. It codes for CASSLQGNHSPLHF.

The rearrangement links TRBV27 to TRBJ2-1; a weak D match, TRBD2 (6 bases). The V end lost 2 bases, the J end lost 9 bases, and 14 bases lay between the germline ends. Germline lookup yields CDR1 MNHEY and CDR2 SMNVEV (reference sequence). CDR3 length equals 14 residues. The CDR3 DNA is TGTGCCAGCAGTTTACAGGCGGGGAGGAGTGAGCAGTTCTTC. It encodes CASSLQAGRSEQFF.

The rearrangement uses TRBV4-2 and TRBJ2-7; maybe TRBD2 (6 bases). Looked up from germline, CDR1 is LGHNA and CDR2 is YNFKEQ. CDR3 length: 17 residues. V lost 0 bases and J 1 base, leaving 16 bases between the germline ends. CDR3: CASSQDHGVRGSYEQYF. For the CDR3, the DNA is TGTGCCAGCAGCCAAGACCACGGAGTACGGGGGTCCTACGAGCAGTACTTC.

V gene TRBV3-1 (or the pseudogene TRBV3-2) combines with J gene TRBJ1-1; possible D gene TRBD1, 5 bases. Per the germline V gene, CDR1 is LGHDT and CDR2 is YNNKEL (reference sequence). The CDR3 consists of 16 residues. The ends were cut back, 3 bases at V and 3 bases at J, with 17 bases in the middle. The CDR3 coding sequence is TGTGCCAGCAGCCACGCTCGGCGGGGCATTGACACTGAAGCTTTCTTT. It codes for CASSHARRGIDTEAFF.

This clone was recorded once. J is TRBJ1-4 and V is TRBV25-1; 7 bases map to TRBD1. CDR1 and CDR2 (germline): MGHDK, SYGVNS. The trim removed 1 base at V and 8 bases at J, leaving 10 bases unmatched. This CDR3 region has 16 residues. DNA of the CDR3: TGTGCCAGCAGTGAATCTAGTAACAGGGGTTTAGAAAAACTGTTTTTT. This translates into CASSESSNRGLEKLFF.

This chain joins TRBV28 and TRBJ2-7, with D perhaps TRBD2 (7 bases). The V end was cut by 6 bases, the J end by 5 bases, with 23 bases between. The CDR3 totals 16 residues. Per the germline V gene, CDR1 is MDHEN and CDR2 is SYDVKM. The CDR3 bases are TGTGCCAGCAGCCCCGGGGGGCGGTACGGGGTCCACGAGCAGTACTTC. It encodes CASSPGGRYGVHEQYF.